The T cell receptor (beta chain) under discussion was sequenced for a study of shared clonotypes between healthy human individuals. About the research overall: Per donor, CD8 memory used one plate, CD8 naive used two, CD4 memory used three and CD4 naive used three.

To note about this clone: Its specificity is not known.

CD8 cells classed as naive were CD45RO-negative and positively selected for CCR7, excluding terminally differentiated effector memory CD45RA+ cells. Each of the donors was a healthy adult who was HIV-negative and had not had a recent acute infection or vaccination. Findings of the study overall: In general, naive subsets displayed greater estimated richness than memory subsets did.

Some clones are missing from TCRdb's copy, which holds only in-frame ones; the method was immunoSEQ multiplex PCR. Among some 2 million clones listed, approximately 94% were seen once. This CDR3 comprises 13 residues. With 8 bases removed from V and 3 bases from J, the gap between germline ends came to 11 bases. The germline V gene has CDR1 MNHEY and CDR2 SVGAGI. The chain has TRBV6-5 and TRBJ1-5; D uncertain. This TCR derives from a man younger than 35 in good health. Sample: naive CD8+ T cells sorted from blood. The CDR3, as DNA: TGTGCCAGCGGGTTAAGTTTCAATCAGCCCCAGCATTTT. It translates to CASGLSFNQPQHF.